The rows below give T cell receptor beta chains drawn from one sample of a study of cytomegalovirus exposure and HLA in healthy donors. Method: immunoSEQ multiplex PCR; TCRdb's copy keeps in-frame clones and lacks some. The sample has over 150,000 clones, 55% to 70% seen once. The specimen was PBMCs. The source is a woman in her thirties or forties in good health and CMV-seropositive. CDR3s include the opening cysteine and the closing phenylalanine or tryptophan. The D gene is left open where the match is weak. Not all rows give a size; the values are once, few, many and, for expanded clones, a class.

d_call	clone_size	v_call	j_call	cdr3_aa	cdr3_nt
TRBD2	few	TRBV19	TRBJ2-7	CASSEPGLGYEQYF	TGTGCCAGTAGTGAGCCGGGACTAGGGTACGAGCAGTACTTC
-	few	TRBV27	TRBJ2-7	CASSWGGRAYEQYF	TGTGCCAGCAGTTGGGGGGGGCGAGCCTACGAGCAGTACTTC
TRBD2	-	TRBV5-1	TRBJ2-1	CASSLGHGGSNEQFF	TGCGCCAGCAGCTTGGGACACGGGGGGAGCAATGAGCAGTTCTTC
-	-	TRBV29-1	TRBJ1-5	CSVYTGSNQPQHF	TGCAGCGTGTACACAGGGAGCAATCAGCCCCAGCATTTT
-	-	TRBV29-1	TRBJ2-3	CSVRGPGGLTDTQYF	TGCAGCGTCCGGGGGCCAGGGGGACTTACAGATACGCAGTATTTT
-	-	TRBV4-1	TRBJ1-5	CASSQDGGPPQHF	TGCGCCAGCAGCCAAGACGGGGGACCGCCCCAGCATTTT
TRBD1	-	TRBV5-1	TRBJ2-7	CASSLQGVGNYEQYF	TGCGCCAGCAGCTTACAGGGGGTGGGGAACTACGAGCAGTACTTC
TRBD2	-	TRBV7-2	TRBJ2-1	CASRRSGLAGSNEQFF	TGTGCCAGCAGACGTAGCGGACTAGCGGGTAGCAATGAGCAGTTCTTC
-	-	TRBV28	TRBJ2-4	CASSLGQAKNIQYF	TGTGCCAGCAGTTTAGGGCAGGCCAAAAACATTCAGTACTTC
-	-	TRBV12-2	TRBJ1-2	CASRLGWVQGGIYGYTF	TGTGCAAGTCGCTTAGGATGGGTACAGGGGGGCATCTATGGCTACACCTTC
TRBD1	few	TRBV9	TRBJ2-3	CASSGQGIKDTQYF	TGTGCCAGCAGCGGACAGGGTATCAAAGATACGCAGTATTTT
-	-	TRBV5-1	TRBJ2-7	CASSLAAEQYF	TGCGCCAGCAGCTTGGCCGCGGAGCAGTACTTC
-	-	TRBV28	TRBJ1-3	CASSLSSSGNTIYF	TGTGCCAGCAGTTTATCGAGCTCTGGAAACACCATATATTTT
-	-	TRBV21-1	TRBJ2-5	CASSKEGRETQYF	TGTGCCAGCAGCAAAGAAGGGAGGGAGACCCAGTACTTC
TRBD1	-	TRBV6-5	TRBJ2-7	CASSYWGQGGNEQYF	TGTGCCAGCAGTTACTGGGGACAGGGGGGGAACGAGCAGTACTTC
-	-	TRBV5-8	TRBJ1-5	CASSFGGKYQPQHF	TGTGCCAGCAGCTTTGGGGGCAAGTATCAGCCCCAGCATTTT
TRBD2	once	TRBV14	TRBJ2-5	CASSQSSSGPRETQYF	TGTGCCAGCAGCCAATCTTCTAGCGGACCTCGAGAGACCCAGTACTTC
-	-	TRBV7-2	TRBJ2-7	CASSYGGRALEQYF	TGTGCCAGCAGCTACGGGGGGCGGGCGCTCGAGCAGTACTTC
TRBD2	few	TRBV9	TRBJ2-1	CASSGVGGGLYNEQFF	TGTGCCAGCAGCGGCGTGGGCGGGGGATTATACAATGAGCAGTTCTTC
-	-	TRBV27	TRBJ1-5	CASQGDINQPQHF	TGTGCCTCCCAAGGCGACATCAATCAGCCCCAGCATTTT
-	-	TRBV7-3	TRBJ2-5	CASSLGGRAEETQYF	TGTGCCAGCAGCTTAGGCGGCAGGGCGGAAGAGACCCAGTACTTC
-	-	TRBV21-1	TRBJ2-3	CASRTRGCTDTQYF	TGTGCCAGCAGAACCCGGGGTTGCACAGATACGCAGTATTTT
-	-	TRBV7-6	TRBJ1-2	CASSLQGGGNGYTF	TGTGCCAGCAGCTTACAAGGGGGTGGAAATGGCTACACCTTC
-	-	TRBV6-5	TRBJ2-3	CASSSLADTQYF	TGTGCCAGCAGTTCACTGGCAGATACGCAGTATTTT
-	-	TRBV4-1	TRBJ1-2	CASSQVSSTGTYGYTF	TGCGCCAGCAGCCAAGTATCTTCGACAGGAACCTATGGCTACACCTTC
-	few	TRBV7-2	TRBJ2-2	CASSLLPDTGELFF	TGTGCCAGCAGCTTATTACCGGACACCGGGGAGCTGTTTTTT
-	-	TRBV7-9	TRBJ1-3	CSSSLTGVGNTIYF	TGTTCCAGCAGCTTAACCGGGGTTGGAAACACCATATATTTT
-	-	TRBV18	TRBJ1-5	CASSPGVSDQPQHF	TGTGCCAGCTCACCAGGGGTTAGCGATCAGCCCCAGCATTTT
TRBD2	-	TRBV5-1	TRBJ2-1	CASSFGLAGGGHEQFF	TGCGCCAGCAGCTTCGGACTAGCGGGGGGTGGCCATGAGCAGTTCTTC
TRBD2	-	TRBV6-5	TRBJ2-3	CASSYNGGDTQYF	TGTGCCAGCAGTTATAACGGGGGGGATACGCAGTATTTT
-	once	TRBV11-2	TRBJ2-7	CASSELGASGSYEQYF	TGTGCCAGCAGCGAGTTGGGGGCTAGCGGCTCCTACGAGCAGTACTTC
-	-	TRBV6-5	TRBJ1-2	CASRTGYGYTF	TGTGCCAGCAGGACAGGTTATGGCTACACCTTC
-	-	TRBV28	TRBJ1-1	CASSSPGANYAEAFF	TGTGCCAGCAGTTCGCCAGGGGCGAACTACGCTGAAGCTTTCTTT